This entry lists 27 T cell receptor beta chains sequenced from one sample in a study of T-cell reconstitution after alpha-beta-depleted transplantation in children. Preparing the TCRbeta library involved the use of unique molecular identifiers. One entry per CDR3 protein results from TCRdb running MiXCR on the PCR reads. The sample records 70,000 to 95,000 distinct CDR3 sequences, 10% to 15% being singletons. The specimen was PBMCs from the stem cell graft donor, collected from the stem cell graft. Receptors were obtained from a human donor who donated a stem cell graft to a child with inherited bone marrow failure.

This clonotype was seen many times. This sequence joins TRBV5-1 and TRBJ2-3; 7 bases map to TRBD1. Trimming took 2 bases from V and 1 from J; bases not matched to a gene: 7. The CDR3 sequence is 16 residues long. Germline-derived CDR1 and CDR2 are SGHRS and YFSETQ. As DNA, the CDR3 is TGCGCCAGCAGCTTCCAGAGGACAGGTGGCACAGATACGCAGTATTTT. It yields the protein CASSFQRTGGTDTQYF.

This clonotype was picked up many times. V and J are TRBV5-1 and TRBJ2-2, with 7 nucleotides matching TRBD1. Germline CDR1 and CDR2: SGHRS and YFSETQ. This CDR3 spans 14 amino acids. The ends lost 7 bases at V and 0 bases at J; junction bases unmatched: 3. The CDR3 region has the DNA TGCGCCAGCTTAGGGACAGCGAACACCGGGGAGCTGTTTTTT. This codes for CASLGTANTGELFF.

This clonotype was counted ten times or more. The CDR3 protein is CASSLWLSGGYNSPLHF. The CDR3, as DNA: TGTGCCAGCAGCTTATGGTTGTCAGGGGGCTATAATTCACCCCTCCACTTT. The genes are TRBV7-8 and TRBJ1-6, with TRBD1 matching over 7 bases. Germline CDR1 is SGHVS and CDR2 is FQNEAQ. V was pared by 2 bases and J by 3 bases, with 7 bases of the junction left unmatched. The CDR3 has 17 residues.

This clonotype was observed a handful of times. The chain combines TRBV5-1 with TRBJ1-2; 8 bases map to TRBD1. The germline CDR1 and CDR2 sequences are SGHRS and YFSETQ. This CDR3 has 14 residues. The trim removed 0 bases at V and 7 bases at J, leaving 5 bases unmatched. CDR3 sequence reads: CASSLVGQGFGYTF. Here the CDR3 DNA reads TGCGCCAGCAGCTTGGTCGGACAGGGATTTGGCTACACCTTC. The whole variable domain, filled in from reference TRBV5-1 and TRBJ1-2, reads KAGVTQTPRYLIKTRGQQVTLSCSPISGHRSVSWYQQTPGQGLQFLFEYFSETQRNKGNFPGRFSGRQFSNSRSEMNVSTLELGDSALYLCASSLVGQGFGYTFGSGTRLTVV.

This clonotype was seen at least ten times. This chain links TRBV4-3 with TRBJ2-7, with a weak D call TRBD2 (5 bases). The CDR3 contains 9 residues. Trimming removed 11 bases at V and 6 bases at J, with 8 bases between. Germline V gene lookup returns CDR1 LGHNA and CDR2 YSLEER. The DNA for the CDR3 is TGCGCCCGCCGGGGCGAGCAGTACTTC. It specifies CARRGEQYF.

The chain employs TRBV4-2 and TRBJ1-1; D not resolved. V lost 4 bases to trimming and J lost 1 base, with 28 bases between them. The CDR3 covers 20 residues. The germline gives CDR1 LGHNA, CDR2 YNFKEQ. DNA of the CDR3: TGTGCCAGCAGCCCCGAGATCGGTTCGACGTACGAACTACCGAACACTGAAGCTTTCTTT. It yields the protein CASSPEIGSTYELPNTEAFF.

This clonotype has at least ten counts. The V call is TRBV18, the J call TRBJ1-2; D is undetermined. V lost 3 bases and J 5 bases, leaving 16 bases between the germline ends. Germline V gene lookup returns CDR1 KGHSH and CDR2 LQKENI. This CDR3 comprises 15 residues. The CDR3 protein is CASSPGPEGGYGYTF. Here the CDR3 DNA reads TGTGCCAGCTCACCCGGACCGGAGGGAGGATATGGCTACACCTTC. Using reference TRBV18 and TRBJ1-2 for the parts outside the CDR3, the full variable domain is NAGVMQNPRHLVRRRGQEARLRCSPMKGHSHVYWYRQLPEEGLKFMVYLQKENIIDESGMPKERFSAEFPKEGPSILRIQQVVRGDSAAYFCASSPGPEGGYGYTFGSGTRLTVV.

This clonotype was detected many times. The V and J genes are TRBV20-1 and TRBJ2-1, with D unresolved. Deletions cut 2 bases from V and 7 bases from J, with 15 bases between. This CDR3 contains 14 residues. Germline V gene data show CDR1 as DFQATT and CDR2 as SNEGSKA (reference sequence). In DNA, the CDR3 is TGCAGTGCTAGATTTGAGGCGCGCGGTAATGAGCAGTTCTTC. Translation: CSARFEARGNEQFF.

This clonotype was detected ten times or more. The chain couples TRBV19 to TRBJ2-1, with TRBD1 matching 7 bases. The CDR3 is 13 amino acids. Germline values: CDR1 LNHDA, CDR2 SQIVND (reference sequence). After removal of 6 bases from V and 7 bases from J, the junction contained 6 bases not matched to a gene. The CDR3 here is CASRLGTVNEQFF. CDR3 DNA sequence: TGTGCCAGTAGACTGGGGACAGTTAATGAGCAGTTCTTC.

This clonotype came up a few times. This rearrangement joins TRBV4-1 to TRBJ1-2; no reliable D call. This CDR3 is built from 14 residues. V lost 5 bases and J 3 bases, leaving 13 bases between the germline ends. Germline V gene sequence: CDR1 MGHRA, CDR2 YSYEKL. DNA of the CDR3: TGCGCCAGCAGCTCACCGGGTGGGGACTATGGCTACACCTTC. Protein sequence: CASSSPGGDYGYTF.

This chain joins TRBV29-1 and TRBJ2-7; TRBD2 might be the D (5 bases). Germline V lookup: CDR1 SQVTM, CDR2 ANQGSEA. The CDR3 loop spans 13 amino acids. The V end lost 7 bases, the J end lost 1 base, and 14 bases lay between the germline ends. The CDR3 sequence is CSGIGENSYEQYF. The CDR3 nucleotides read TGCAGCGGAATTGGGGAGAATTCCTACGAGCAGTACTTC.

This clonotype appeared many times. The chain links TRBV15 to TRBJ2-6; perhaps TRBD1 as D (5 bases). Per germline, CDR1 LNHNV and CDR2 YYDKDF (reference sequence). V was pared by 0 bases and J by 2 bases, with 14 bases between. The CDR3 is made up of 18 amino acids. CDR3 sequence reads: CATSRDRQGSAGANVLTF. The CDR3 nucleotides read TGTGCCACCAGCAGAGATCGGCAGGGATCGGCTGGGGCCAACGTCCTGACTTTC.

This clonotype was detected many times. The J gene is TRBJ2-7, the V gene TRBV6-6; D is uncertain. Germline V gene data show CDR1 as MNHNY and CDR2 as SVGAGI (reference sequence). The CDR3 extends over 13 amino acids. V lost 1 base and J 3 bases, leaving 7 bases between the germline ends. Here the CDR3 DNA reads TGTGCCAGCAGTTACTTGACATACTACGAGCAGTACTTC. This sequence encodes CASSYLTYYEQYF.

V and J are TRBV5-6 and TRBJ1-2; possible D gene TRBD1, 6 bases. From germline, CDR1 is SGHDT and CDR2 YYEEEE. The germline V and J ends were trimmed by 0 bases and 4 bases, with 13 bases remaining between them. The length of the CDR3 is 15 residues. For the CDR3, the DNA is TGTGCCAGCAGCTTGGCCACAGGGCAGTCCTATGGCTACACCTTC. Amino acid sequence: CASSLATGQSYGYTF.

The chain recombines TRBV7-9 with TRBJ1-2; a weak D match, TRBD1 (5 bases). V lost 0 bases to trimming and J lost 4 bases, with 9 bases between them. CDR3 length equals 14 residues. The germline V gene encodes CDR1 SEHNR and CDR2 FQNEAQ (reference sequence). The CDR3 loop reads CASSLAGDGYGYTF. In DNA, the CDR3 is TGTGCCAGCAGCTTAGCAGGGGATGGCTATGGCTACACCTTC.

The chain combines TRBV20-1 with TRBJ2-1; possible D gene TRBD2, 6 bases. Germline CDR1 and CDR2: DFQATT and SNEGSKA (reference sequence). The CDR3 covers 15 residues. V was pared by 1 base and J by 1 base, with 11 bases between. CDR3 sequence (DNA): TGCAGTGCTAGAGTCCCTAGCGAGTCCTACAATGAGCAGTTCTTC. Residues: CSARVPSESYNEQFF.

The chain links TRBV19 to TRBJ2-3, with 7 bases that match TRBD2. The germline CDR1 and CDR2 sequences are LNHDA and SQIVND (reference sequence). This CDR3 is 13 amino acids long. J lost 8 bases, V lost 10 bases, and 12 bases had no gene match. The CDR3 spells CATRESGGGTQYF. The CDR3 coding sequence is TGTGCCACTAGGGAGTCGGGGGGAGGTACGCAGTATTTT.

This clonotype has ten or more counts. The chain joins TRBV6-6 to TRBJ2-6; D uncertain. The V end lost 5 bases, the J end lost 2 bases, and 4 bases lay between the germline ends. Looked up from germline, CDR1 is MNHNY and CDR2 is SVGAGI (reference sequence). The CDR3 totals 13 residues. This CDR3 reads CASSQTGANVLTF. CDR3 coding DNA: TGTGCCAGCAGTCAAACTGGGGCCAACGTCCTGACTTTC.

This clonotype was detected many times. V is TRBV7-2 and J is TRBJ2-1; TRBD2 agrees at 11 bases. The CDR3 contains 15 residues. V was clipped by 3 bases and J by 7 bases; unmatched bases: 5. The V gene's germline CDR1 is SGHTA and CDR2 FQGNSA. DNA for the CDR3: TGTGCCAGCAGCTTTAGCGGGAGGGCCGGGAATGAGCAGTTCTTC. Its translation is CASSFSGRAGNEQFF.

This clonotype was recorded many times. This chain uses TRBV5-6 with TRBJ2-5; 10 bases match TRBD2. The CDR3 is 14 residues long. Unmatched junction bases numbered 4, after V lost 4 bases and J lost 4 bases. From germline, CDR1 is SGHDT and CDR2 YYEEEE. The CDR3 loop reads CASSRGLALETQYF. The CDR3 DNA reads as TGTGCCAGCAGCCGGGGACTAGCGTTAGAGACCCAGTACTTC.

This clonotype has ten or more counts. This chain joins TRBV20-1 and TRBJ2-7; D gene ambiguous. CDR1 is DFQATT, CDR2 SNEGSKA, per germline (reference sequence). The CDR3 totals 14 residues. The V and J ends lost 3 bases and 4 bases respectively, with 16 bases between them. The CDR3 spells CSARERPVGYEQYF. The DNA of the CDR3 is TGCAGTGCTAGGGAGCGACCCGTTGGTTACGAGCAGTACTTC.

At least ten counts were recorded for this clonotype. The chain links TRBV5-1 to TRBJ2-7, with 14 bases fitting TRBD2. The CDR3 extends over 16 amino acids. The V segment lost 4 bases and the J segment 1 base; nucleotides outside the gene matches: 4. CDR1 and CDR2 from the germline V gene are SGHRS and YFSETQ. The CDR3 is CASSPGTSGGSYEQYF. CDR3 nucleotides: TGCGCCAGCAGCCCTGGGACTAGCGGGGGTTCCTACGAGCAGTACTTC.

This clonotype was seen a handful of times. The V and J genes are TRBV7-2 and TRBJ2-5, with D perhaps matching TRBD1 (5 bases). Germline loops: CDR1 SGHTA, CDR2 FQGNSA. V dropped 3 bases and J dropped 2 bases, with 13 bases sitting between them. The CDR3 is made up of 15 amino acids. CDR3 loop: CASSLAQGFQETQYF. CDR3 DNA sequence: TGTGCCAGCAGCTTGGCCCAGGGCTTTCAAGAGACCCAGTACTTC.

This clonotype was observed at least ten times. DNA for the CDR3: TGCAGTGCTAGAGATGACCGGGACGGCTACGAGCAGTACTTC. This gives the protein CSARDDRDGYEQYF. The chain recombines TRBV20-1 with TRBJ2-7; either TRBD1 or TRBD2 may fit D (5 bases each). CDR3 size: 14 residues. V lost 0 bases, J lost 3 bases, and 12 bases lay in between. Germline V gene lookup returns CDR1 DFQATT and CDR2 SNEGSKA (reference sequence).

In its sample, this clonotype was seen many times. This sequence joins TRBV7-9 and TRBJ1-6; D uncertain. CDR1 and CDR2 (germline): SEHNR, FQNEAQ (reference sequence). CDR3 size: 17 residues. The V end lost 4 bases, the J end lost 7 bases, and 20 bases lay between the germline ends. CDR3 residues: CASSSGDTAPENSPLHF. CDR3 nucleotide sequence: TGTGCCAGCAGCTCCGGGGATACGGCTCCTGAGAATTCACCCCTCCACTTT.

This clonotype was counted many times. The chain recombines TRBV7-2 with TRBJ2-7; the match to TRBD2 covers 14 bases. Unmatched junction bases numbered 9, after V lost 2 bases and J lost 6 bases. In germline, CDR1 is SGHTA, CDR2 FQGNSA. The CDR3 loop spans 17 amino acids. The CDR3 coding sequence is TGTGCCAGCAGCTTAATACCGACTAGCGGGGGGGCCTTCGAGCAGTACTTC. Translation: CASSLIPTSGGAFEQYF.

This clonotype was seen repeatedly, ten times or more. This chain joins TRBV5-5 and TRBJ2-1; D gene uncertain. The CDR3 has 14 residues. The V gene's germline CDR1 is SGHKS and CDR2 YYEKEE (reference sequence). V lost 5 bases and J 6 bases, leaving 15 bases between the germline ends. CDR3 residues: CASSFSGFTNEQFF. CDR3 in DNA: TGTGCCAGCAGTTTTTCGGGCTTTACCAATGAGCAGTTCTTC.